This TCR beta chain was identified in a study of blood T cells in healthy people across ages. Points from the study as a whole: Diversity estimates from one million T cells were considered underestimates. It was the long-lived donors that had more naive CD4+ cells and higher diversity than aged donors.

A few counts support this clonotype. What it recognizes is unknown. V shed 6 bases and J 0 bases; nucleotides not matched to a gene: 7. The CDR3 runs to 16 residues. Germline CDR1 reads DFQATT; CDR2 reads SNEGSKA (reference sequence). Combining a sample-barcoded 5' primer with a J-beta primer mix, a second PCR ran for about 6 to 11 cycles. Each cDNA molecule, via a template-switch adaptor with 12 random nucleotides, was tagged. Sequencing of every sample gave 3 million or more CDR3-containing paired-end reads. Each CDR3 protein is one row after TCRdb ran MiXCR on the 5' RACE reads. The sample consists of roughly 1.9 million distinct CDR3 sequences, more than 35% of them appearing once.

Sequenced: blood. The V and J genes are TRBV20-1 and TRBJ2-4, with 11 bases identical to TRBD2. The receptor's source is a human donor in good health. The CDR3 region is CSASGTSGVAKNIQYF. The CDR3 DNA reads TGCAGTGCGTCCGGGACTAGCGGAGTAGCCAAAAACATTCAGTACTTC.